This entry lists 24 T cell receptor beta chains sequenced from one sample in a study of T cells in Graves' hyperthyroidism and ophthalmopathy. Amplification of TCR beta CDR3 regions used RNA as the template. HTBI primers were the set used in a first-round RT-PCR of the TCR CDR3. MiXCR was run by TCRdb on the multiplex PCR reads, yielding one entry per CDR3 protein. The repertoire has 500,000 to 650,000 distinct CDR3 sequences, around 15% of them found once; the top ten carry approximately 15%. Sequenced sample: blood. These receptors originate from a woman in her 40s with Graves' hyperthyroidism.

This clonotype showed up many times. This CDR3 reads CSARSTGGRTTEAFF. CDR3 DNA: TGCAGTGCTAGGTCTACAGGGGGCCGGACCACTGAAGCTTTCTTT. The V call is TRBV20-1, the J call TRBJ1-1; the match to TRBD1 covers 9 bases. Germline V gene sequence: CDR1 DFQATT, CDR2 SNEGSKA (reference sequence). CDR3 length: 15 residues. Trimming at V came to 3 bases and at J to 4 bases, leaving 9 bases not matched to a gene.

The rearrangement links TRBV20-1 to TRBJ1-1; D is unresolved. The CDR3 contains 14 residues. The germline V gene encodes CDR1 DFQATT and CDR2 SNEGSKA (reference sequence). The V gene lost 3 bases and the J gene lost 0 bases, with 11 bases spanning the gap. The CDR3 region has the DNA TGCAGTGCTAGTGGTGTCACGGTGAACACTGAAGCTTTCTTT. Translated: CSASGVTVNTEAFF.

This clonotype showed up many times. The chain couples TRBV2 to TRBJ1-4; 7 bases are shared with TRBD1. Germline assignment: CDR1 SNHLY and CDR2 FYNNEI. The CDR3 length is 14 residues. Trimming took 2 bases from V and 8 from J; bases not matched to a gene: 5. CDR3 loop: CASSEMTGTEKLFF. In DNA form, the CDR3 reads TGTGCCAGCAGTGAAATGACAGGGACCGAAAAACTGTTTTTT.

The CDR3 is CASSFPTSGKVNNEQFF. In nucleotides, the CDR3 is TGTGCCAGCAGTTTCCCGACTAGCGGGAAGGTTAACAATGAGCAGTTCTTC. The chain employs TRBV6-2 or TRBV6-3 and TRBJ2-1, with TRBD2 matching 11 bases. After removal of 4 bases from V and 5 bases from J, the junction contained 10 bases not matched to a gene. Per the germline V gene, CDR1 is MNHEY and CDR2 is SVGEGT. The length of the CDR3 is 17 residues.

The chain employs TRBV28 and TRBJ1-6; possibly TRBD1 for D (5 bases). Germline assignment: CDR1 MDHEN and CDR2 SYDVKM. Trimming removed 10 bases at V and 2 bases at J, with 15 bases between. This CDR3 comprises 15 residues. The CDR3 here is CATRAGGPYNSPLHF. DNA of the CDR3: TGTGCCACCCGGGCCGGGGGTCCCTATAATTCACCCCTCCACTTT.

J is TRBJ2-1 and V is TRBV19; 15 bases agree with TRBD2. The CDR3 consists of 15 residues. Germline V gene lookup returns CDR1 LNHDA and CDR2 SQIVND (reference sequence). J gave up 6 bases and V 9 bases, and 6 bases lay outside the gene matches. This CDR3 is CASRTSGRAVNEQFF. For the CDR3, the DNA is TGTGCCAGCCGGACTAGCGGGAGGGCCGTCAATGAGCAGTTCTTC.

This clonotype was picked up many times. This chain uses TRBV28 with TRBJ2-7; D possibly corresponds to TRBD1 (6 bases). Germline assignment: CDR1 MDHEN and CDR2 SYDVKM. The length of the CDR3 is 15 residues. Trimming removed 2 bases from V and 1 base from J, with 12 bases in between. DNA of the CDR3: TGTGCCAGCAGTTTAGAACAGGGTCGGTCCTACGAGCAGTACTTC. Amino acid sequence: CASSLEQGRSYEQYF.

V gene TRBV4-1 combines with J gene TRBJ2-7, with 8 nucleotides matching TRBD2. Looked up from germline, CDR1 is MGHRA and CDR2 is YSYEKL. The V and J ends lost 2 bases and 2 bases, in that order; junction bases with no gene match: 8. The CDR3 sequence is 16 residues long. For the CDR3, the DNA is TGCGCCAGCAGCCAACACAGCGGGAGTAGCCCCTACGAGCAGTACTTC. Its protein is CASSQHSGSSPYEQYF.

The table lists this clonotype with a few counts. The chain is built from TRBV10-3 and TRBJ2-7, with 8 bases fitting TRBD2. Germline V CDR1 and CDR2: ENHRY, SYGVKD. The trim removed 0 bases at V and 7 bases at J, leaving 8 bases unmatched. This CDR3 region has 15 residues. CDR3 sequence: CAISESVAGKWEQYF. Written as DNA, the CDR3 is TGTGCCATCAGTGAGTCAGTAGCGGGAAAGTGGGAGCAGTACTTC.

This clonotype was found many times. V and J are TRBV11-3 and TRBJ2-3; 10 nucleotides agree with TRBD2. The V and J ends lost 5 bases and 0 bases, in that order; junction bases with no gene match: 8. The CDR3 has 17 amino acids. The germline CDR1 and CDR2 sequences are SGHNT and YENEEA. The CDR3 DNA is TGTGCCAGCAGCCCGGGGACTAGCGCGGGGAGCACAGATACGCAGTATTTT. This gives the protein CASSPGTSAGSTDTQYF.

V usage is TRBV6-1 and J usage is TRBJ2-2, with D tentatively TRBD2 (6 bases). Looked up from germline, CDR1 is MNHNS and CDR2 is SASEGT. This CDR3 spans 14 amino acids. Trimming stripped 7 bases from V and 3 bases from J, with 12 bases between. CDR3 amino acids: CASTLAYDTGELFF. CDR3 DNA sequence: TGTGCCAGCACCCTAGCGTACGACACCGGGGAGCTGTTTTTT.

In its sample, this clonotype was seen many times. The CDR3 here is CASKRQGNTEAFF. In DNA form, the CDR3 reads TGTGCCAGTAAAAGACAGGGGAACACTGAAGCTTTCTTT. The chain couples TRBV12-3 or TRBV12-4 to TRBJ1-1, with 7 bases that match TRBD1. V dropped 9 bases and J dropped 1; count of bases not matched to a gene: 5. The CDR3 length is 13 residues.

DNA for the CDR3: TGTGCCACCCGGACTAGCGGGATTGATGAGCAGTTCTTC. Translation gives CATRTSGIDEQFF. This chain joins TRBV10-3 and TRBJ2-1, with 12 bases matching TRBD2. CDR1 ENHRY and CDR2 SYGVKD come from the germline V gene. The V and J ends lost 10 bases and 8 bases, in that order; junction bases with no gene match: 6. The CDR3 has 13 residues.

The chain uses TRBV15 and TRBJ2-2; D may be TRBD2 (6 bases). CDR1 and CDR2 (germline): LNHNV, YYDKDF (reference sequence). CDR3 length: 14 residues. Trimming cost V 6 bases and J 1 base, with 9 bases left between them. CDR3 loop: CATSPTRNTGELFF. CDR3 coding DNA: TGTGCCACCAGTCCGACTAGGAACACCGGGGAGCTGTTTTTT.

This clonotype was counted between two and nine times. The chain combines TRBV20-1 with TRBJ2-2; 14 nucleotides align to TRBD2. Trimming took 6 bases from V and 0 from J; bases not matched to a gene: 3. CDR1 is DFQATT and CDR2 is SNEGSKA in the germline V gene (reference sequence). The CDR3 totals 16 residues. The CDR3 DNA follows: TGCAGTGCGGGGACTAGCGGGAGTTCGAACACCGGGGAGCTGTTTTTT. Amino acids: CSAGTSGSSNTGELFF.

V usage is TRBV19 and J usage is TRBJ1-3, with 7 positions matching TRBD1. Unmatched junction bases numbered 9, after V lost 5 bases and J lost 8 bases. From germline, CDR1 is LNHDA and CDR2 SQIVND (reference sequence). The CDR3 has 14 amino acids. CDR3 in amino acids: CASSAGTEGYTIYF. For the CDR3, the DNA is TGTGCCAGTAGTGCCGGGACAGAAGGGTACACCATATATTTT.

Concerning this clonotype itself: A much larger clone sits a single nucleotide away, making a read error possible. The chain recombines TRBV28 with TRBJ2-1; tentatively, D is TRBD1 or TRBD2 (5 bases each). CDR1 and CDR2 from the germline V gene are MDHEN and SYDVKM. The CDR3 has 16 residues. Trimming removed 5 bases from V and 5 bases from J, with 19 bases in between. CDR3 sequence reads: CASSIVGTPVNNEQFF. CDR3 DNA: TGTGCCAGCAGTATAGTGGGGACCCCGGTAAACAATGAGCAGTTCTTC.

This clonotype was seen ten or more times. The chain uses TRBV5-1 and TRBJ2-7; D perhaps matches TRBD1 (6 bases). Per the germline V gene, CDR1 is SGHRS and CDR2 is YFSETQ. This CDR3 has 19 amino acids. Trimming removed 0 bases at V and 2 bases at J, with 24 bases between. CDR3 DNA: TGCGCCAGCAGCTTGGGGCCGGGGTTGGAGCACAACAGGGCCTACGAGCAGTACTTC. Its translation: CASSLGPGLEHNRAYEQYF.

This clonotype has only a few counts. The V and J genes are TRBV10-3 and TRBJ1-6, with 9 positions matching TRBD1. V dropped 11 bases and J dropped 10; count of bases not matched to a gene: 15. Looked up from germline, CDR1 is ENHRY and CDR2 is SYGVKD. The CDR3 length is 15 residues. CDR3 region: CAALTPGQGRSPLHF. The CDR3 DNA reads as TGTGCCGCCCTTACCCCGGGACAGGGCCGATCACCCCTCCACTTT.

This clonotype was seen at least ten times. This sequence joins TRBV12-3 or TRBV12-4 and TRBJ1-6; D remains unclear. The V and J ends lost 6 bases and 7 bases respectively, with 4 bases between them. CDR3 length: 11 amino acids. CDR3 in DNA: TGTGCCAGCAGCTTAAATTCACCCCTCCACTTT. This encodes CASSLNSPLHF.

This clonotype was found a few times. J is TRBJ2-7 and V is TRBV28; TRBD2 might be the D (6 bases). V was trimmed by 5 bases and J by 4 bases, leaving 21 bases between them. CDR1 and CDR2 (germline): MDHEN, SYDVKM. CDR3 length: 16 residues. CDR3 amino acids: CASSTWEVADSYEQYF. The CDR3 nucleotides read TGTGCCAGCAGTACGTGGGAGGTAGCGGATTCATACGAGCAGTACTTC.

This clonotype has a handful of counts. The CDR3 sequence is CSARDVDSNQPQHF. CDR3 DNA sequence: TGCAGTGCTAGAGATGTGGATAGCAATCAGCCCCAGCATTTT. V usage is TRBV20-1 and J usage is TRBJ1-5; D is uncertain. The ends were cut back, 0 bases at V and 0 bases at J, with 6 bases in the middle. Looked up from germline, CDR1 is DFQATT and CDR2 is SNEGSKA (reference sequence). The CDR3 length is 14 residues.

This clonotype has at least ten counts. The CDR3 region has the DNA TGTGCCAGCAGCCCCTTCAACAATGAGCAGTTCTTC. As protein: CASSPFNNEQFF. The chain has TRBV11-2 and TRBJ2-1, with D hard to call. CDR1 SGHAT and CDR2 FQNNGV come from the germline V gene. The CDR3 has 12 residues. Trimming removed 5 bases at V and 5 bases at J, with 7 bases between.

CDR3 coding DNA: TGTGCCAACAGCCCTTTGGGGGGAGGCGAGCAGTACTTC. Translated, it gives CANSPLGGGEQYF. V gene TRBV6-1 combines with J gene TRBJ2-7; the D gene is possibly TRBD2 (6 bases). Trimming took off 10 bases at V and 6 bases at J, with 19 bases between the two ends. Germline assignment: CDR1 MNHNS and CDR2 SASEGT. CDR3 size: 13 residues.